The clone carrying this T cell receptor (beta chain) was recorded many times. The sample belongs to a study of tumor-infiltrating lymphocytes in primary liver carcinoma. There are 15 residues in the CDR3. Germline V gene lookup returns CDR1 SEHNR and CDR2 FQNEAQ (reference sequence). The junction had 4 bases not matched to a gene; V was cut back by 5 bases and J by 7 bases. The source material, roughly 18-31 mg of unsorted bulk tissue, was used to co-extract RNA and DNA. Primary liver carcinoma in the patients was surgically resected. Five distinct regions per tumor were sampled. A constant-region primer primed TCR beta cDNA synthesis from roughly 510 ng of total RNA. ARM-PCR was slightly modified, and three nested multiplex PCR rounds with it gave rise to the TCR beta libraries. Each of the first two PCR rounds ran roughly 9 cycles with TRBV1-TRBV30 forward and C-beta reverse primers. TCRdb called the multiplex PCR reads again in MiXCR, with one record for every CDR3 protein. The sample lists roughly 91,000 distinct CDR3 sequences, more than 60% seen once, with just over 9.5% in the top ten.

The source of this sequence is an older woman with primary liver carcinoma and hepatitis B virus infection. Sample: liver tumor tissue from sampling region 5. Sample subset: tumor region T5, tumor centre. J is TRBJ1-6 and V is TRBV7-9; 11 bases are shared with TRBD1. CDR3 region: CASSPRTGGNSPLHF. CDR3 in DNA: TGTGCCAGCAGCCCCCGGACAGGGGGCAATTCACCCCTCCACTTT.